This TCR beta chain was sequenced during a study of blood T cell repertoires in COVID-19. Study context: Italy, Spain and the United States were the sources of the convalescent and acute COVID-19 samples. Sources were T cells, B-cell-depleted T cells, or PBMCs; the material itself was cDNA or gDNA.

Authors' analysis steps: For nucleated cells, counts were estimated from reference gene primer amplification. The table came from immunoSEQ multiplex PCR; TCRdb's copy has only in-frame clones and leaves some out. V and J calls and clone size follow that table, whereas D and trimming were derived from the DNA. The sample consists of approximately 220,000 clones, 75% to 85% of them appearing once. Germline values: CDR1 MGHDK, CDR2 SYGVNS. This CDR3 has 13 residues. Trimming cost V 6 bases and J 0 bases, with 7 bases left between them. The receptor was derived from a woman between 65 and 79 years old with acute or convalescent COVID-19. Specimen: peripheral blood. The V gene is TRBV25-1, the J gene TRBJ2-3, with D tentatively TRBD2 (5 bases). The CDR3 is CASSRTSTDTQYF. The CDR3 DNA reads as TGTGCCAGCAGCCGGACTAGCACAGATACGCAGTATTTT.